This TCR beta chain originates from a study of T cells in tuberculosis. Study in general: PBMC were archived before or within 7 days of starting treatment.

Time point: new active TB diagnosis, blood taken before or within 7 days of starting treatment. Whole-study results and caveats: Active tuberculosis TCR-alpha repertoires lay closer to GMM-specific TCRs than IGRA-negative controls, suggesting clonal expansion.

Points on this clone: The antigen remains undetermined.

Clones were sequenced by immunoSEQ multiplex PCR, and TCRdb holds only the in-frame ones, with some missing. The table has about 53,000 clones, about 95% seen once. Specimen: PBMCs, collected at tuberculosis diagnosis. This clonotype originated in an adult with tuberculosis.

CDR3 in amino acids: CAASTGDTGELFF. The CDR3 bases are TGTGCCGCTAGTACAGGAGACACCGGGGAGCTGTTTTTT. The genes are TRBV10-3 and TRBJ2-2; D may be TRBD1 (5 bases). Germline CDR1 and CDR2: ENHRY and SYGVKD. The CDR3 length is 13 residues. V was clipped by 11 bases and J by 3 bases, with 13 bases between them.